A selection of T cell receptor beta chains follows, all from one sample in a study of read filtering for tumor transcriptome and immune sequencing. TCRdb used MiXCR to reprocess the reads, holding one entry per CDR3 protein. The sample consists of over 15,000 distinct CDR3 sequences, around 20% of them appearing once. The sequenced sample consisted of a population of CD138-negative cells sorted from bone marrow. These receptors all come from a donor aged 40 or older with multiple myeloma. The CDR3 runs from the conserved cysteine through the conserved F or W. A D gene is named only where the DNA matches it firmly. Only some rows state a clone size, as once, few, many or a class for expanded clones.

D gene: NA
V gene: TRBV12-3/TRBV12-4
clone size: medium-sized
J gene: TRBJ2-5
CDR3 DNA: TGTGCCAGCAGTTTTGAAGAGACCCAGTACTTC
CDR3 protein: CASSFEETQYF

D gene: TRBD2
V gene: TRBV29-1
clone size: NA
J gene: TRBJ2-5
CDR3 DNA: TGCAGCGCCGGGGGGACCCAAGAGACCCAGTACTTC
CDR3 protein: CSAGGTQETQYF

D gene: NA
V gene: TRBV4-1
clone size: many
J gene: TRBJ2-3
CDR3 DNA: TGCGCCAGCAGCCAGGCAGGGCCTAGCACAGATACGCAGTATTTT
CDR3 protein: CASSQAGPSTDTQYF

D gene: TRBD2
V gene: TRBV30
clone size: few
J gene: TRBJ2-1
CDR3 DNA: TGTGCCTGTAGCGGGGGACTAAACAATGAGCAGTTCTTC
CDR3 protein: CACSGGLNNEQFF

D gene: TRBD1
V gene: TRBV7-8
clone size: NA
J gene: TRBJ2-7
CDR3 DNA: TGTGCCAGCAGCCGGCTAACGGGACAGGGGGCCTACGAGCAGTACTTC
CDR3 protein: CASSRLTGQGAYEQYF

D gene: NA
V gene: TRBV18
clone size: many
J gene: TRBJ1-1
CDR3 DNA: TGTGCCAGCTCACCTAAAGACAGAGACATGAACACTGAAGCTTTCTTT
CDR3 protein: CASSPKDRDMNTEAFF

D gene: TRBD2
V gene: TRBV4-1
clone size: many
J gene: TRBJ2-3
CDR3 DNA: TGCGCCAGCAGCCACGGAAGAGCGGGAGGGCTGGGGGATACGCAGTATTTT
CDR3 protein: CASSHGRAGGLGDTQYF

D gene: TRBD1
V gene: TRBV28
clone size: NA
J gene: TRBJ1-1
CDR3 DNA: TGTGCCAGTTCTGGGAGGACAGGGGAGGGCACTGAAGCTTTCTTT
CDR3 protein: CASSGRTGEGTEAFF

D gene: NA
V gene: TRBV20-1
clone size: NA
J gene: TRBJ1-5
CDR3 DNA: TGCAGTGTAAGGCTGGGTGGAACGAGCAATCAGCCCCAGCATTTT
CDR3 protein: CSVRLGGTSNQPQHF

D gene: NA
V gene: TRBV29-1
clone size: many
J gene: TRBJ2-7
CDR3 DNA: TGCAGCGTTGAAGAACACGGCGGGATCTACGAGCAGTACTTC
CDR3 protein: CSVEEHGGIYEQYF

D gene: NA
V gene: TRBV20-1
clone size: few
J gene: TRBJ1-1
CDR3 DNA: TGCAGTGCTAGATGGACTGAAGCTTTCTTT
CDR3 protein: CSARWTEAFF

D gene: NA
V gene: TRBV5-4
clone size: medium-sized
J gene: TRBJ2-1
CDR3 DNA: TGTGCCAGCAGCTTCCCCTCTAGCAAAGGGTACAATGAGCAGTTCTTC
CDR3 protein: CASSFPSSKGYNEQFF

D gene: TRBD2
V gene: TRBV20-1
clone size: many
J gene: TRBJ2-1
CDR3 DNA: TGCAGTGCTAGTCGACTAGCGGGCGGGTACAATGAGCAGTTCTTC
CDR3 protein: CSASRLAGGYNEQFF

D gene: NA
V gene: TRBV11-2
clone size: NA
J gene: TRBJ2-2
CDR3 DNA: TGTGCCAGCAGCCTACACACCGAGGAGCTGTTTTTT
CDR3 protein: CASSLHTEELFF

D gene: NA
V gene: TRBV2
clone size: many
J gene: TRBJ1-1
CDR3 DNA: TGTGCCAGCAGTGAGGCAGCAAACACTGAAGCTTTCTTT
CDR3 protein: CASSEAANTEAFF

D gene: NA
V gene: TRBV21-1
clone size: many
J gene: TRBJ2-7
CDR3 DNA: TGTGCCAGCTCATCCCTGAGGAGGGGGAACGACGAGCAGTACTTC
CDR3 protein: CASSSLRRGNDEQYF

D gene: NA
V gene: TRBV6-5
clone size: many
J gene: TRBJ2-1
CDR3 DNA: TGTGCCAGCAGTGAGGACAATGAGCAGTTCTTC
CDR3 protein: CASSEDNEQFF

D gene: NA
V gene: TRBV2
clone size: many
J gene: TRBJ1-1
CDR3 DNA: TGTGCCAGCAGTCTCCCGGGACATAAGAACACTGAAGCTTTCTTT
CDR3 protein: CASSLPGHKNTEAFF

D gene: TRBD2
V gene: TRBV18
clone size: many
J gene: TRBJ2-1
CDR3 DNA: TGTGCCAGCTCACTCACATTAGCGGGATCAAACAATGAGCAGTTCTTC
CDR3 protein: CASSLTLAGSNNEQFF

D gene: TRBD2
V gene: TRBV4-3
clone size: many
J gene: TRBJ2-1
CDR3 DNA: TGCGCCAGCAGCCAAGGCCTAGCGGGGGGCCCTAGCGGCTCCTACAATGAGCAGTTCTTC
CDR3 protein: CASSQGLAGGPSGSYNEQFF

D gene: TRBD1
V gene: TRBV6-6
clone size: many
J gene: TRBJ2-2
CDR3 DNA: TGTGCCAGCACACTGACAGGGACGACCGGGGAGTTGTTTTTT
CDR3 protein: CASTLTGTTGELFF

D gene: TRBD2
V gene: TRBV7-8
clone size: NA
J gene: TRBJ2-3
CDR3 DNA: TGTGCCAGCACCCCGAGTGGCGGGAGTGTCGATACGCAGTATTTT
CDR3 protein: CASTPSGGSVDTQYF

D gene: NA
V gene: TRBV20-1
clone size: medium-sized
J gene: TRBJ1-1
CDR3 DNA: TGCAGTGCTAGAGGGGGGACCATTACTGAAGCTTTCTTT
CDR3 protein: CSARGGTITEAFF

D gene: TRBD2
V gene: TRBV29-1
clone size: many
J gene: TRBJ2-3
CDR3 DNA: TGCAGCGTTGAAGGGCTAGCGGGCACAGATACGCAGTATTTT
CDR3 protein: CSVEGLAGTDTQYF

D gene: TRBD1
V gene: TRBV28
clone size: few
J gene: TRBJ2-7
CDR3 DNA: TGTGCCAGCAGGGGACAGGGGGAGTCCTACGAGCAGTACTTC
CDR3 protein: CASRGQGESYEQYF

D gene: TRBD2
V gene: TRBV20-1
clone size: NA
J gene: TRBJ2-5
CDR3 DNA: TGCAGTGCTAGCCCCGCCAGCGGGAGAACCCAAGAGACTCAGTACTTC
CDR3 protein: CSASPASGRTQETQYF

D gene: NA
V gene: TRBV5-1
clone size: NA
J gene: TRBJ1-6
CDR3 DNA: TGCGCCAGCAGCTTGAATCGCAGGGCCTACAATTCACCCCTCCACTTT
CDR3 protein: CASSLNRRAYNSPLHF

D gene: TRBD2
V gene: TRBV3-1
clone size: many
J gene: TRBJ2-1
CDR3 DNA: TGTGCCAGCGGCCAGGGACTAGCGGGGACAGGCAATGAGCAGTTCTTC
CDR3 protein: CASGQGLAGTGNEQFF

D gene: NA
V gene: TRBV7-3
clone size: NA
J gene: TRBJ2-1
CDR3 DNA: TGTGCCAGCAGCCCCGGGATCTCCTACAATGAGCAGTTCTTC
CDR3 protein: CASSPGISYNEQFF

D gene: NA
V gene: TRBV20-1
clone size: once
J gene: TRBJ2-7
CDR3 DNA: TGCAGTGCTACCCCGAGTGTGGGATTAGCCTACGAGCAGTACTTC
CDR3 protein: CSATPSVGLAYEQYF

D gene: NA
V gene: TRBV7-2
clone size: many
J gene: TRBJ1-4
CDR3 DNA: TGTGCCAGCAGCTCGGAGGGGGGTCGGTCATTCGGAAAACTGTTTTTT
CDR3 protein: CASSSEGGRSFGKLFF

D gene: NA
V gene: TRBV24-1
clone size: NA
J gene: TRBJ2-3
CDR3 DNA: TGTGCCACCAGTGAAGAGGGGAGCACAGATACGCAGTATTTT
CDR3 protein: CATSEEGSTDTQYF

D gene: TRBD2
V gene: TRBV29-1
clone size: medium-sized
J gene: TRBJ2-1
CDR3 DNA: TGCAGCGCTGCGGGGGGGGCGTACAATGAGCAGTTCTTC
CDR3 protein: CSAAGGAYNEQFF

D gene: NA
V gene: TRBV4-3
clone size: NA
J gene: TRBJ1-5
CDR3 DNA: TGCGCCAGCAGCCAAGATAGGGGCGATCAGCCCCAGCATTTT
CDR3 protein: CASSQDRGDQPQHF

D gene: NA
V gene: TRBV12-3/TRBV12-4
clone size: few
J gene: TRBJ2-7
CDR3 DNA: TGTGCCAGCACCGCAGGGGACCACGAGCAGTACTTC
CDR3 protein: CASTAGDHEQYF

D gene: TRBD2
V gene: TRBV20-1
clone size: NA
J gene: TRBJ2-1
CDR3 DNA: TGCAGTGCTAGTCCAACTAGCGGGAGGTCTTGGAATGAGCAGTTCTTC
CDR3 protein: CSASPTSGRSWNEQFF

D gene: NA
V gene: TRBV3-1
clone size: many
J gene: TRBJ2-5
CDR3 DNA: TGTGCCAGCAGCCAAGGGCAAGAGACCCAGTACTTC
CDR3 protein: CASSQGQETQYF